One and the same sample provided the 18 T cell receptor beta chains below, sequenced in a study of shared clonotypes between healthy human individuals. Repertoires were generated with immunoSEQ multiplex PCR, while TCRdb's copy carries only in-frame clones and drops some. The sample records around 1.9 million clones, 93% being singletons. It was CD45RO-negative cells, positively selected for CCR7, that made up naive CD8 cells, with terminally differentiated effector memory CD45RA+ cells excluded. The specimen sequenced was naive CD8+ T cells from PBMCs. These receptors all come from a man younger than 35 in good health. Some clones in this sample may be carry-over from other donors' samples.

V is TRBV13 and J is TRBJ2-7; D unresolved. The germline gives CDR1 PRHDT, CDR2 FYEKMQ (reference sequence). The CDR3 sequence is 14 residues long. V was pared by 2 bases and J by 0 bases, with 8 bases between. The CDR3 reads CASSLYSSSYEQYF. The CDR3 bases are TGTGCCAGCAGCTTATACTCTAGCTCCTACGAGCAGTACTTC. Full variable domain (missing parts from reference TRBV13 and TRBJ2-7): AAGVIQSPRHLIKEKRETATLKCYPIPRHDTVYWYQQGPGQDPQFLISFYEKMQSDKGSIPDRFSAQQFSDYHSELNMSSLELGDSALYFCASSLYSSSYEQYFGPGTRLTVT.

This clone was picked up a small number of times. The chain uses TRBV6-1 and TRBJ1-1, with D unresolved. Germline loops: CDR1 MNHNS, CDR2 SASEGT. Trimming cost V 4 bases and J 2 bases, with 8 bases left between them. CDR3 size: 13 residues. CDR3 nucleotide sequence: TGTGCCAGCAGTGTGGGCAGTAACACTGAAGCTTTCTTT. This translates into CASSVGSNTEAFF.

The V and J genes are TRBV4-3 and TRBJ2-2; TRBD1 matches 7 bases. Germline assignment: CDR1 LGHNA and CDR2 YSLEER. The CDR3 has 18 residues. V lost 4 bases and J lost 0; bases outside the gene matches: 11. This chain's CDR3 is CASSPRTGPRANTGELFF. The CDR3 region has the DNA TGCGCCAGCAGCCCGAGGACAGGTCCCCGCGCGAACACCGGGGAGCTGTTTTTT.

The chain links TRBV11-2 to TRBJ2-2; TRBD2 might be the D (5 bases). Germline-derived CDR1 and CDR2 are SGHAT and FQNNGV. CDR3 size: 14 residues. V was pared by 5 bases and J by 6 bases, with 13 bases between. The DNA for the CDR3 is TGTGCCAGCAGCGGTCGGCTCGGGGCCGGGGAGCTGTTTTTT. This sequence encodes CASSGRLGAGELFF.

This rearrangement joins TRBV11-3 to TRBJ2-1; D gene uncertain. Trimming took off 4 bases at V and 1 base at J, with 14 bases between the two ends. From germline, CDR1 is SGHNT and CDR2 YENEEA. This CDR3 is built from 16 residues. CDR3 sequence reads: CASSSRSAVSYNEQFF. CDR3 nucleotides: TGTGCCAGCAGCTCGCGATCTGCGGTGTCCTACAATGAGCAGTTCTTC. Based on the CDR3 plus reference TRBV11-3 and TRBJ2-1, the full variable domain is EAGVVQSPRYKIIEKKQPVAFWCNPISGHNTLYWYLQNLGQGPELLIRYENEEAVDDSQLPKDRFSAERLKGVDSTLKIQPAELGDSAVYLCASSSRSAVSYNEQFFGPGTRLTVL.

The rearrangement joins TRBV19 to TRBJ2-2, with 8 bases aligning to TRBD2. After removal of 6 bases from V and 7 bases from J, the junction contained 10 bases not matched to a gene. Germline CDR1 LNHDA, CDR2 SQIVND (reference sequence). The CDR3 covers 15 residues. CDR3 nucleotides: TGTGCCAGTAGCCTAGCGGGCCTTGGAATCGGGGAGCTGTTTTTT. It specifies CASSLAGLGIGELFF.

CDR3 region: CASSVKRDTGSTDTQYF. In DNA form, the CDR3 reads TGTGCCAGCAGCGTAAAGCGGGACACCGGTTCCACAGATACGCAGTATTTT. This chain links TRBV9 with TRBJ2-3; D might be TRBD2 (7 bases). V lost 1 base, J lost 2 bases, and 17 bases lay in between. The CDR3 has 17 amino acids. Germline V gives CDR1 SGDLS, CDR2 YYNGEE. Filled out from reference TRBV9 and TRBJ2-3, the complete variable domain reads DSGVTQTPKHLITATGQRVTLRCSPRSGDLSVYWYQQSLDQGLQFLIQYYNGEERAKGNILERFSAQQFPDLHSELNLSSLELGDSALYFCASSVKRDTGSTDTQYFGPGTRLTVL.

The chain combines TRBV7-8 with TRBJ2-7; 9 bases line up with TRBD2. J was trimmed by 2 bases and V by 5 bases; bases with no gene match: 13. CDR1 and CDR2 from the germline V gene are SGHVS and FQNEAQ. This CDR3 comprises 17 residues. The CDR3 coding sequence is TGTGCCAGCAGCCCCGTTGGGCGGGAGGGCCTTGCCTACGAGCAGTACTTC. The encoded protein is CASSPVGREGLAYEQYF.

Concerning this clone itself: A far larger clone is only one base removed, so a read error is likely. The V call is TRBV6-1, the J call TRBJ1-2; D is uncertain. Per the germline V gene, CDR1 is MNHNS and CDR2 is SASEGT. The CDR3 covers 15 residues. CDR3 residues: CAGSEALRVNYGYTF. The CDR3 bases are TGTGCCGGCAGTGAAGCGCTTCGGGTTAACTATGGCTACACCTTC.

The CDR3 spells CASSPGQDSSYEQYF. As DNA, the CDR3 is TGTGCCAGCAGCCCGGGACAGGACAGCTCCTACGAGCAGTACTTC. V and J are TRBV5-4 and TRBJ2-7; 8 positions match TRBD1. The CDR3 consists of 15 residues. The V segment lost 4 bases and the J segment 0 bases; nucleotides outside the gene matches: 6. Germline V lookup: CDR1 SGHNT, CDR2 YYREEE (reference sequence).

This sequence joins TRBV7-8 and TRBJ2-1, with no clear D. V lost 2 bases to trimming and J lost 4 bases, with 15 bases between them. This CDR3 has 16 residues. From germline, CDR1 is SGHVS and CDR2 FQNEAQ. The CDR3 here is CASSLKHSLGYNEQFF. CDR3 DNA: TGTGCCAGCAGCTTAAAGCACTCACTGGGGTACAATGAGCAGTTCTTC.

V usage is TRBV10-3 and J usage is TRBJ2-3, with a tentative D call TRBD2 (6 bases). The length of the CDR3 is 13 residues. Trimming removed 4 bases from V and 13 bases from J, with 18 bases in between. The germline V gene encodes CDR1 ENHRY and CDR2 SYGVKD. The CDR3 sequence is CAISAGGGTFEYF. The CDR3 DNA is TGTGCCATCAGTGCTGGAGGCGGGACTTTTGAGTATTTT.

This chain connects TRBV5-6 to TRBJ1-1, with D perhaps matching TRBD1 (6 bases). CDR1 SGHDT and CDR2 YYEEEE come from the germline V gene. The length of the CDR3 is 13 residues. V shed 0 bases and J shed 6 bases, with 9 bases lying between them. CDR3 residues: CASSLGWGPEAFF. CDR3 bases: TGTGCCAGCAGCTTGGGTTGGGGGCCTGAAGCTTTCTTT.

On this clone: Other DNA sequences within the sample encode an identical CDR3. The gene calls are TRBV7-9 and TRBJ2-7; D could derive from TRBD1 or TRBD2 (7 bases each). The CDR3 has 15 amino acids. Trimming took off 5 bases at V and 0 bases at J, with 14 bases between the two ends. Germline V gene sequence: CDR1 SEHNR, CDR2 FQNEAQ (reference sequence). In nucleotides, the CDR3 is TGTGCCAGCAGCCTAGGGGGCGGGAGCTCCTACGAGCAGTACTTC. Protein sequence: CASSLGGGSSYEQYF.

This chain connects TRBV5-8 to TRBJ1-2; perhaps TRBD1 as D (6 bases). V was clipped by 4 bases and J by 2 bases, with 24 bases between them. Per the germline V gene, CDR1 is SGHTS and CDR2 is YDEGEE. The length of the CDR3 is 18 residues. The CDR3 nucleotides are TGTGCCAGCAGCCCGCCGTCAGGGGCCACAGGTTTCAACTATGGCTACACCTTC. As protein: CASSPPSGATGFNYGYTF. Complete variable domain (other parts from reference TRBV5-8 and TRBJ1-2): EAGVTQSPTHLIKTRGQQATLRCSPISGHTSVYWYQQALGLGLQFLLWYDEGEERNRGNFPPRFSGRQFPNYSSELNVNALELEDSALYLCASSPPSGATGFNYGYTFGSGTRLTVV.

The V gene is TRBV27, the J gene TRBJ1-3, with D unclear. The length of the CDR3 is 15 residues. V gave up 2 bases and J gave up 1 base, with 9 bases separating them. Germline loops: CDR1 MNHEY, CDR2 SMNVEV (reference sequence). CDR3 sequence: CASSLRGQSGNTIYF. In DNA, the CDR3 is TGTGCCAGCAGTTTAAGAGGGCAGTCTGGAAACACCATATATTTT.

About this clone itself: The same CDR3 can be traced to other DNA sequences in this sample. The rearrangement joins TRBV27 to TRBJ2-7; 8 bases line up with TRBD1. Germline-derived CDR1 and CDR2 are MNHEY and SMNVEV (reference sequence). The V segment lost 6 bases and the J segment 2 bases; nucleotides outside the gene matches: 6. This CDR3 comprises 14 residues. This CDR3 reads CASRLAGGPYEQYF. In DNA form, the CDR3 reads TGTGCCAGCAGACTTGCAGGGGGCCCCTACGAGCAGTACTTC.

The chain is built from TRBV6-5 and TRBJ2-7, with D perhaps matching TRBD1 or TRBD2 (5 bases each). This CDR3 region has 14 residues. V was trimmed by 6 bases and J by 6 bases, leaving 18 bases between them. The germline V gene has CDR1 MNHEY and CDR2 SVGAGI. The CDR3 bases are TGTGCCAGCAGGAAACGGGACGGAAGTATCGAGCAGTACTTC. It translates to CASRKRDGSIEQYF.